Sequencing of this T cell receptor (beta chain) was carried out in a study of CD8 T cells in ankylosing spondylitis. For this clonotype: Its antigen is undetermined.

Findings of the study overall: Several of the motif variants were reported before in synovial fluid and blood from reactive arthritis. The study identified a TCR beta motif of under 10 highly homologous variants that appeared characteristic of ankylosing spondylitis blood. Disease-linked clones displayed a CD8+ phenotype and appeared relatively rarely in peripheral blood. Reported data indicate significant enrichment of disease-linked clones within matched ankylosing spondylitis synovial fluid.

Libraries for TCR beta were made by quantitative 5'-RACE with molecular barcodes. TCRdb used MiXCR to reprocess the 5' RACE reads, holding one entry per CDR3 protein. The sample lists fewer than 500,000 distinct CDR3 sequences, about 25% occurring once. The V segment lost 0 bases and the J segment 4 bases; nucleotides outside the gene matches: 4. This CDR3 contains 16 residues. Germline values: CDR1 MGHRA, CDR2 YSYEKL. V is TRBV4-1 and J is TRBJ2-3; 10 bases agree with TRBD2. This TCR was sampled from a male donor with ankylosing spondylitis. The sequenced sample was blood, either unsorted or a sorted T cell fraction (not recorded which). CDR3 nucleotides: TGCGCCAGCAGCCAAGAAGCACTAGCGGGATCAGATACGCAGTATTTT. Translating it yields CASSQEALAGSDTQYF.